This TCR beta chain was identified in a study of T cell responses to AZD1222 COVID-19 vaccine (dated by TCRdb to the early 2020s). Turning to the overall study: AZD1222 recipients whose second dose came at about 4 weeks and those whose second dose came at about 12 weeks were combined into one group, since spike-specific TCR depth and breadth did not differ between the two schedules. TCR sequencing was performed for 233 trial participants, of whom some 200 were given two doses of AZD1222 and some 26 were given two doses of MenACWY control vaccine. Trial participants were enrolled into age subgroups of 18-55, 56-69 and 70-plus years, which contained around 140, 26 and 57 TCR-sequenced participants, respectively. Results and caveats for the whole study, not just this receptor: Spike-specific TCR breadth and depth rose significantly after two AZD1222 doses compared with day 0 and with MenACWY recipients. Because no day 14 peak-response samples were available, the repertoires could be characterized only after the peak T cell response. In the small 56-69-year group, the increase in depth fell short of significance, most likely because of low power. Conclusions about previously exposed vaccinees are limited because only 6 or 7 AZD1222 recipients were SARS-CoV-2 seropositive at baseline. CD4 TCRs associated with the vaccine covered the entire spike protein, and the dominant responses were in regions 160-218 and 743-854. Most participants were white British and females outnumbered males, and the authors suggested that clonal diversity may have been underestimated. Reportedly, almost half of the unique spike-specific TCRs recognized epitopes lying outside the regions that are mutated in the B.1.351 and B.1.1.7 variants.

Note on this clone: Its antigen remains undetermined. No much larger clone exists at a distance of one base, and base qualities are not known.

The CDR3 regions of human TCRbeta chains were subjected to immunosequencing. From the authors' description of their analysis: Repertoire TCRs were checked for matches against a reference library of SARS-CoV-2-specific TCRs that had been generated using the MIRA antigen-specificity platform. Breadth was defined as the fraction of unique TCRs that were SARS-CoV-2-associated, and depth was defined as the fraction of total T cells that were SARS-CoV-2-associated. Using the MIRA data, each spike-specific TCR was mapped to the spike region that the TCR reacts to and placed in a CD4 or CD8 class. Log10-transformed breadth and depth values were compared by one-way ANOVA with Sidak's multiple comparisons tests. The source is immuneACCESS, and TCRdb retained only in-frame sequences with V and J called. Part of the clones is not carried over; for the studies checked, unresolved V genes explain less than half of this, and the remainder is unexplained. V, J and clone size reflect that table, while D and trimming were determined from the DNA. The sample table holds around 260,000 clones, of which 93% were seen once. The ten largest clones represent around 0.5% of the sample.

Counted from cysteine to phenylalanine, this CDR3 has 15 amino acids. Only the CDR3 DNA stays, 45 bases, in frame from base 1. CDR1 and CDR2 (SGDLS, YYNGEE) derive from the germline V gene. Deletion took 2 bases off V and 5 bases off J, with a span of 16 bases between the germline ends. The sample's time point, from its label and the paper: baseline before first vaccination. The vaccinee samples were drawn from two UK trials, COV001 and COV002, one of which was a single-blind randomized controlled phase 2/3 trial testing AZD1222 (ChAdOx1 nCoV-19) in healthy adults. For TCRbeta chain sequencing, PBMC samples were collected from trial participants at day 0 and at day 28 after the second dose.

Sequenced here: peripheral blood, sampled on day 0 of AZD1222 vaccination. The TCR was taken from an adult in good health. This chain joins TRBV9 to TRBJ2-5; a confident D gene designation cannot be given. The CDR3 region has the sequence CASSVIASSLETQYF. The nucleotide sequence reads as follows: TGTGCCAGCAGCGTCATAGCCTCATCTCTCGAGACCCAGTACTTC.